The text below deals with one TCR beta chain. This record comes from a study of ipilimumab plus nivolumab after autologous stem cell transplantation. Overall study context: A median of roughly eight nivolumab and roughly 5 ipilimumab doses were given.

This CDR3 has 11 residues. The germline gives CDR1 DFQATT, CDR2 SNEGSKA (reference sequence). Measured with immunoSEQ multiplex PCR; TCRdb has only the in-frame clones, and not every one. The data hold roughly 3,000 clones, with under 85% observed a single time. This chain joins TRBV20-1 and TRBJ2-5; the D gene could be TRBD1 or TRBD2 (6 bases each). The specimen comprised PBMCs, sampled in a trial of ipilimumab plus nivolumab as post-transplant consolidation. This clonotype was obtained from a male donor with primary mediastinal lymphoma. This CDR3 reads CGGDKQETQYF. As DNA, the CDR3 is TGCGGCGGGGACAAGCAAGAGACCCAGTACTTC.